The 2 T cell receptor beta chains listed next were all sequenced from one sample in a study of early T cells in non-severe SARS-CoV-2 infection. From the 5' RACE reads, TCRdb called clonotypes with MiXCR, one entry per CDR3 protein. The sample includes roughly 43,000 distinct CDR3 sequences, 5% to 5.5% seen only once; the top ten take roughly 5.2%. The material was whole blood, obtained at baseline. Every receptor here comes from an adult who was a healthcare worker with PCR-confirmed SARS-CoV-2 infection or an uninfected control (not recorded which).

There are many counts of this clonotype. The rearrangement uses TRBV3-1 and TRBJ2-3; TRBD1 might be the D (6 bases). This CDR3 has 15 residues. Between the trimmed V and J ends, which lost 5 bases and 0 bases, there was a span of 12 bases. Germline V gives CDR1 LGHDT, CDR2 YNNKEL (reference sequence). CDR3 coding DNA: TGTGCCAGCAGCATGGGACAAGATAGCACAGATACGCAGTATTTT. The encoded protein is CASSMGQDSTDTQYF.

The table lists this clonotype with many counts. J is TRBJ2-1 and V is TRBV27, with 7 positions matching TRBD2. This CDR3 comprises 14 residues. V lost 3 bases, J lost 9 bases, and 8 bases stayed unmatched. Germline-derived CDR1 and CDR2 are MNHEY and SMNVEV (reference sequence). The CDR3 DNA reads TGTGCCAGCAGTTTGGAGGGAGGGCCTAGTGAGCAGTTCTTC. As protein: CASSLEGGPSEQFF.